The clone carrying this T cell receptor (beta chain) was seen a few times. Its target is unknown. The CDR3 sequence is 15 residues long. V was shortened by 2 bases and J by 0 bases, with 9 bases between the two germline ends. The germline V gene has CDR1 MNHEY and CDR2 SVGAGI. This sample is part of a study of blood T cells in healthy people across ages. The wider study: Using template switching, researchers captured about one barcoded beta molecule for each two T cells.

Sample-barcoded 5' priming and a J-beta primer mix drove a second PCR of 7 to 11 cycles. Via MiXCR, TCRdb re-called the 5' RACE reads, giving one row per CDR3 protein. Of roughly 500,000 distinct CDR3 sequences in the sample, roughly 29% are singletons; the top ten hold under 20%. The donors, aged roughly 6 to 95, were healthy Caucasians from Russia. Each individual donor underwent a draw of about 9.1 milliliters of peripheral blood. Study-level points and caveats: Estimates of total diversity, which came from one million sequenced T cells, were considered to be underestimates.

The sample was blood. V is TRBV6-5 and J is TRBJ2-3; perhaps TRBD1 as D (5 bases). This sequence was found in a woman between 65 and 79 years old in good health. For the CDR3, the DNA is TGTGCCAGCAGTTACAGGGGCAAGAGCACAGATACGCAGTATTTT. Protein sequence: CASSYRGKSTDTQYF.